The 18 T cell receptor beta chains below were found in one sample sequenced in a study of blood T cell repertoires in COVID-19. Sequencing used immunoSEQ multiplex PCR; TCRdb keeps in-frame clones, though not all of them. Altogether roughly 170,000 clones are present, around 85% being singletons, with the ten largest covering 1.2%. What was sequenced was peripheral blood. The receptors derive from a man in his sixties who had recovered from COVID-19.

The sample holds many counts of this clone. The CDR3 reads CASSPGQADQPQHF. The CDR3 DNA follows: TGTGCCAGCAGCCCCGGACAGGCCGATCAGCCCCAGCATTTT. The rearrangement links TRBV7-9 to TRBJ1-5; the match to TRBD1 covers 7 bases. Trimming removed 5 bases from V and 5 bases from J; junction bases left unmatched: 6. The germline V gene has CDR1 SEHNR and CDR2 FQNEAQ (reference sequence). The CDR3 spans 14 residues.

This chain connects TRBV6-2 or TRBV6-3 to TRBJ1-1, with D possibly matching TRBD1 (6 bases). This CDR3 contains 16 residues. Germline CDR1 reads MNHEY; CDR2 reads SVGEGT. V was trimmed by 0 bases and J by 4 bases, leaving 15 bases between them. CDR3 in DNA: TGTGCCAGCAGTTACTCGTTAACAGGGTGGGGCACTGAAGCTTTCTTT. It encodes CASSYSLTGWGTEAFF.

The chain is built from TRBV9 and TRBJ1-1, with 10 bases aligning to TRBD1. The CDR3 runs to 16 residues. With V trimmed by 0 bases and J by 4 bases, 6 bases remained unmatched. Germline-derived CDR1 and CDR2 are SGDLS and YYNGEE. CDR3 bases: TGTGCCAGCAGCGTAGAAGGTTGGACAGGGGGCACTGAAGCTTTCTTT. It is translated as CASSVEGWTGGTEAFF.

The chain carries TRBV5-1 and TRBJ2-1; TRBD2 matches at 8 bases. Germline V CDR1 and CDR2: SGHRS, YFSETQ. This CDR3 comprises 15 residues. With 2 bases clipped from V and 6 bases from J, the junction kept 7 bases outside the gene matches. The CDR3 DNA follows: TGCGCCAGCAGCTTTTCCGGGACTAGGGGCAATGAGCAGTTCTTC. This codes for CASSFSGTRGNEQFF.

V gene TRBV3-1 (or the pseudogene TRBV3-2) combines with J gene TRBJ2-1, with 10 positions matching TRBD1. Germline trimming cut 4 bases from V and 9 bases from J; bases unmatched to any gene: 9. CDR1 LGHDT and CDR2 YNNKEL come from the germline V gene (reference sequence). The CDR3 length is 15 residues. DNA of the CDR3: TGTGCCAGCAGCCTTTCGACAGGGGGCTTAGGTGAGCAGTTCTTC. Translation gives CASSLSTGGLGEQFF.

CDR3 bases: TGTGCCAGCAGCTTAGAATCGGGATGGCGGGGGGGCCAGGAGACCCAGTACTTC. This translates into CASSLESGWRGGQETQYF. This chain joins TRBV7-2 and TRBJ2-5; 9 nucleotides agree with TRBD2. Germline-derived CDR1 and CDR2 are SGHTA and FQGNSA. After removal of 1 base from V and 5 bases from J, the junction contained 14 bases not matched to a gene. This CDR3 is built from 18 residues.

V and J are TRBV2 and TRBJ2-7; D possibly corresponds to TRBD2 (7 bases). V lost 11 bases and J 5 bases, leaving 13 bases between the germline ends. The CDR3 runs to 11 residues. CDR1 is SNHLY and CDR2 is FYNNEI in the germline V gene. CDR3 DNA sequence: TGTGCCGAGGGGGGGCTGGACGAGCAGTACTTC. Its protein product is CAEGGLDEQYF.

V gene TRBV4-1 combines with J gene TRBJ2-3; D is possibly TRBD2 (7 bases). CDR1 MGHRA and CDR2 YSYEKL come from the germline V gene. Trimming left V 4 bases short and J 3 bases short, with 17 bases between. CDR3 length equals 16 residues. The chain's CDR3 is CASSPQGRGSTDTQYF. In DNA form, the CDR3 reads TGCGCCAGCAGCCCCCAGGGGCGGGGGTCGACAGATACGCAGTATTTT.

This clone was counted a single time. J is TRBJ2-5 and V is TRBV3-1 (or the pseudogene TRBV3-2); 9 nucleotides agree with TRBD2. The trim removed 3 bases at V and 6 bases at J, leaving 8 bases unmatched. The CDR3 runs to 15 residues. The germline V gene has CDR1 LGHDT and CDR2 YNNKEL (reference sequence). The CDR3 DNA is TGTGCCAGCAGCCAGGGCGGGGGGGCCCTTCAGACCCAGTACTTC. As protein: CASSQGGGALQTQYF.

This clone was seen only once. This rearrangement joins TRBV4-1 to TRBJ2-1; TRBD1 aligns across 9 bases. The CDR3 runs 15 residues. Looked up from germline, CDR1 is MGHRA and CDR2 is YSYEKL. J gave up 7 bases and V 4 bases, and 8 bases lay outside the gene matches. CDR3 region: CASSPEQGARNEQFF. The CDR3 DNA sequence: TGCGCCAGCAGCCCGGAACAGGGGGCGCGTAATGAGCAGTTCTTC.

The rearrangement links TRBV13 to TRBJ1-6; D is possibly TRBD1 (6 bases). The CDR3 consists of 17 residues. Trimming took 5 bases from V and 10 from J, leaving 24 bases between them. Germline CDR1 reads PRHDT; CDR2 reads FYEKMQ (reference sequence). CDR3 nucleotides: TGTGCCAGCAGCCCCCAAGGCGGGGGGCATGCTGAATCACCCCTCCACTTT. This sequence encodes CASSPQGGGHAESPLHF. Full variable domain (missing parts from reference TRBV13 and TRBJ1-6): AAGVIQSPRHLIKEKRETATLKCYPIPRHDTVYWYQQGPGQDPQFLISFYEKMQSDKGSIPDRFSAQQFSDYHSELNMSSLELGDSALYFCASSPQGGGHAESPLHFGNGTRLTVT.

V and J are TRBV6-2 or TRBV6-3 and TRBJ2-5; D call uncertain. The CDR3 is 11 amino acids. CDR1 is MNHEY, CDR2 SVGEGT, per germline. V was cut by 5 bases and J by 5 bases, with 6 bases left in between. CDR3 DNA sequence: TGTGCCAGCAGTCTCCCCGAGACCCAGTACTTC. Translation gives CASSLPETQYF.

The chain links TRBV5-8 to TRBJ1-4; no clear D gene. CDR1 SGHTS and CDR2 YDEGEE come from the germline V gene. The germline V and J ends were trimmed by 0 bases and 7 bases, with 7 bases remaining between them. The CDR3 totals 13 residues. In DNA form, the CDR3 reads TGTGCCAGCAGCTTGGTGGGAGGTGAAAAACTGTTTTTT. Translation: CASSLVGGEKLFF.

The CDR3 spells CASSSERQASNQPQHF. In DNA, the CDR3 is TGTGCCAGCAGCTCAGAGCGACAGGCTAGCAATCAGCCCCAGCATTTT. The chain is built from TRBV2 and TRBJ1-5, with a tentative D call TRBD1 (6 bases). V lost 6 bases and J 0 bases, leaving 15 bases between the germline ends. The CDR3 is 16 residues long. CDR1 is SNHLY, CDR2 FYNNEI, per germline.

The genes are TRBV7-8 and TRBJ1-4, with D hard to call. The CDR3 runs 14 residues. CDR1 SGHVS and CDR2 FQNEAQ come from the germline V gene. The ends were cut back, 4 bases at V and 8 bases at J, with 14 bases in the middle. CDR3 residues: CASSSSRGEEKLFF. The CDR3 DNA reads as TGTGCCAGCAGCTCATCCCGGGGAGAAGAAAAACTGTTTTTT.

The chain recombines TRBV30 with TRBJ1-2; maybe TRBD1 (5 bases). This CDR3 is 12 amino acids long. V dropped 5 bases and J dropped 2 bases, with 9 bases sitting between them. Germline values: CDR1 GTSNPN, CDR2 SVGIG (reference sequence). Here the CDR3 reads CAWDSGNYGYTF. CDR3 bases: TGTGCCTGGGACAGTGGGAACTATGGCTACACCTTC.

The rearrangement uses TRBV11-2 and TRBJ2-7; 15 nucleotides align to TRBD2. Germline-derived CDR1 and CDR2 are SGHAT and FQNNGV. CDR3 length equals 19 residues. J lost 3 bases, V lost 5 bases, and 14 bases had no gene match. The CDR3 bases are TGTGCCAGCAGCGCCTGGACTAGCGGGGGGGATCAATCCCTCTACGAGCAGTACTTC. Protein product: CASSAWTSGGDQSLYEQYF.

This clone turned up a few times. This chain connects TRBV6-5 to TRBJ2-2, with D uncertain. V lost 2 bases to trimming and J lost 1 base, with 5 bases between them. The CDR3 covers 14 residues. Per the germline V gene, CDR1 is MNHEY and CDR2 is SVGAGI. As DNA, the CDR3 is TGTGCCAGCAGTTACACAGAGAACACCGGGGAGCTGTTTTTT. Amino acid sequence: CASSYTENTGELFF.